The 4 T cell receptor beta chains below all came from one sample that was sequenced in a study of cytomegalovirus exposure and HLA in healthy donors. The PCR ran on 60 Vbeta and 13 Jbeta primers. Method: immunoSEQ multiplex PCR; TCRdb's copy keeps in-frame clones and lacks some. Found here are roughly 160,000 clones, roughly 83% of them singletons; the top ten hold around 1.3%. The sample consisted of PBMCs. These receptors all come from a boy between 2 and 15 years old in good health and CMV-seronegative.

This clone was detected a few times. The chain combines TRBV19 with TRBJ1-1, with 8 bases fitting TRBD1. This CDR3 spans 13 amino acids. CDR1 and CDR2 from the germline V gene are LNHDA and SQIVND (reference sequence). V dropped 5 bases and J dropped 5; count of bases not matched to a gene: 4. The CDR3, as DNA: TGTGCCAGTAGTGTTGACAGGGGAACTGAAGCTTTCTTT. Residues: CASSVDRGTEAFF.

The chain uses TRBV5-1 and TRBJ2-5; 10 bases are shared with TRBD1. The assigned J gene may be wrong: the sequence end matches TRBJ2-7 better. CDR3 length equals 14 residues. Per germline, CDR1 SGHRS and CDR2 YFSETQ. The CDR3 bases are TGCGCCAGCAGCCTCAGGACAGGGGGCTACGAGCAGTACTTC. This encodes CASSLRTGGYEQYF.

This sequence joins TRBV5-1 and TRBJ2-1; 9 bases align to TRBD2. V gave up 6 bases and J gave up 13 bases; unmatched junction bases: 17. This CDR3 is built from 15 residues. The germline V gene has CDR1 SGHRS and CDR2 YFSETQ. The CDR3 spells CASKNLASGDMEQFF. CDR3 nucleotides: TGCGCCAGCAAAAATCTGGCTAGCGGGGACATGGAACAGTTCTTC.

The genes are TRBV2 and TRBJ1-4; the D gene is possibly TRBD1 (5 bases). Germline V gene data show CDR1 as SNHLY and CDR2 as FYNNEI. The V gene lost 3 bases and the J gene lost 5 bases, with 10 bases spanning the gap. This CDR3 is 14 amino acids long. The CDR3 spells CASSEGTGNEKLFF. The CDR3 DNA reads TGTGCCAGCAGTGAGGGAACAGGAAATGAAAAACTGTTTTTT.